This TCR beta chain was identified in a study of blood T cells in healthy people across ages. Whole-study findings and limits: Long-lived donors carried more naive CD4+ cells and greater diversity than aged donors.

On this clonotype: Its antigen is not identified.

Trimming removed 3 bases at V and 5 bases at J, with 7 bases between. Germline CDR1 is LNHNV and CDR2 is YYDKDF (reference sequence). CDR3 length: 12 residues. Through a sample-barcoded 5' primer and a J-beta primer mix, a second PCR was run for about 6 to 12 cycles. TCRdb re-called the 5' RACE reads with MiXCR, one entry per CDR3 protein. The sample comprises about a million distinct CDR3 sequences, approximately 38% of which are singletons, and approximately 14% rests with the top ten. The sequence was obtained from a man aged 18-30 years in good health. The chain employs TRBV15 and TRBJ1-1; D not certain. The material sequenced was blood. The CDR3 DNA is TGTGCCACCAGCAGTACCGGGACTGAAGCTTTCTTT. Amino acid sequence: CATSSTGTEAFF.